What follows is one T cell receptor (beta chain) and its context. This sample is part of a study of blood T cell repertoires in COVID-19. On the study more broadly: The samples span acute and convalescent COVID-19 from the United States, Italy and Spain. T cells, B-cell-depleted T cells, or PBMCs supplied cDNA or gDNA.

In the authors' methods: From reference gene primer amplification, estimates of nucleated cell counts were derived. Profiling relied on immunoSEQ multiplex PCR, and the TCRdb table lists in-frame clones only, not all of them. V, J and clone size are those of that table, while D and trimming were read from the DNA. Of fewer than 250,000 clones in the sample, 75% to 85% are singletons; the top ten hold less than 8%. CDR3 length: 13 residues. CDR1 and CDR2 from the germline V gene are SGDLS and YYNGEE. The V end was cut by 0 bases, the J end by 5 bases, with 5 bases between. The chain joins TRBV9 to TRBJ1-4; D gene ambiguous. The material sequenced was peripheral blood. The origin of this receptor is a woman between 45 and 60 years old with acute or convalescent COVID-19. The CDR3 is CASSVGPNEKLFF. CDR3 DNA sequence: TGTGCCAGCAGCGTAGGGCCCAATGAAAAACTGTTTTTT.